This T cell receptor (beta chain) is drawn from a study of T cells in Graves' hyperthyroidism and ophthalmopathy. General study results and limits: With a median lead of approximately six months before onset, the model predicted ophthalmopathy. Ophthalmopathy was told apart from stable hyperthyroidism by a 13 V-J model.

Hyperthyroidism had been newly diagnosed in patients aged 18 to 65, and its duration was under 2 months. Amplification targeted TCR beta CDR3 regions from RNA transcripts. A set of HTBI primers served as the primers for a first-round RT-PCR of the TCR CDR3. TCRdb itself ran the multiplex PCR reads through MiXCR, one entry per CDR3 protein. This table has around 210,000 distinct CDR3 sequences, about 17% appearing once. Of note for this clonotype: Its specificity is unknown.

Germline V gene data show CDR1 as SQVTM and CDR2 as ANQGSEA. CDR3 length: 20 residues. After removal of 3 bases from V and 2 bases from J, the junction contained 18 bases not matched to a gene. The sample comprised blood. The source is a woman aged 50 to 60 with Graves' hyperthyroidism. The chain joins TRBV29-1 to TRBJ2-1, with 11 bases lining up with TRBD2. The CDR3 region is CSVDRWISSSGRSPYNEQFF. The DNA of the CDR3 is TGCAGCGTTGATCGTTGGATTTCGTCTAGCGGGAGGAGTCCCTACAATGAGCAGTTCTTC.